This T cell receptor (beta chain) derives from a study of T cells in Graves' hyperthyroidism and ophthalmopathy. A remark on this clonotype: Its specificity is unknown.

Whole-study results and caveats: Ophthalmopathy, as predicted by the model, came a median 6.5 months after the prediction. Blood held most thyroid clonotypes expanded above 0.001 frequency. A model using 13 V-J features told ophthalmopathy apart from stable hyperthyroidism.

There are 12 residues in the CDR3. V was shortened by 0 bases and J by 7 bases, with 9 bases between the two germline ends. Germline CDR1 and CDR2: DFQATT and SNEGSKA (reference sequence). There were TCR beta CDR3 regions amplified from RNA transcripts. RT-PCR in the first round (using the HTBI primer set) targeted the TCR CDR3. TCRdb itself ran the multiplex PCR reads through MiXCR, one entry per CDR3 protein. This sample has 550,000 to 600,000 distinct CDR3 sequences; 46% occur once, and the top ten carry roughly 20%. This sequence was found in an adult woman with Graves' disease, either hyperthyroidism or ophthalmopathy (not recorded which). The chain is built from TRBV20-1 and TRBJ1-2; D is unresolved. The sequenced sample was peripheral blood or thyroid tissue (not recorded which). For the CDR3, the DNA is TGCAGTGCTAGAGATTATGTAACTGGCTACACCTTC. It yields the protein CSARDYVTGYTF.